One T cell receptor beta chain is described in this entry. What antigen it recognizes has not been identified. No much larger clone exists at a distance of one base, and base qualities are not known. The same CDR3 also results from other DNA sequences found in this sample. The germline V gene (reference sequence) provides CDR1 LNHNV and CDR2 YYDKDF. The CDR3 starts with the cysteine, ends with the phenylalanine, and has 16 residues. Left in the record is the CDR3 DNA by itself, 48 bases read in frame from the first base. The germline ends are 10 bases apart after V is trimmed by 3 bases and J by 1 base. Enrolling through a virtual design, the prospective study's participants ranged in age from roughly 18 to 89 years and lived across 24 United States geographic areas. In the prospective study, participants were assigned to cohorts based on the clinical history participants reported in a screening survey and a study questionnaire. For ImmuneRACE Cohort 3, a participant was defined as recovered based on two consecutive negative NP/OP PCR tests, clearance by a healthcare professional, or resolution of symptoms. Mobile phlebotomists in the prospective study collected whole blood, serum and a nasopharyngeal or oropharyngeal swab from every participant. Additional blood draws and questionnaires over an approximately 2-month period could optionally be provided by prospective study participants. Prospective study blood samples were shipped either frozen or at room temperature before DNA extraction.

These data belong to a study of blood T cell repertoires in COVID-19 (dated by TCRdb to between 2020 and 2021). At the level of the whole study: The collaborator samples originated in the United States, Italy and Spain and spanned the acute and convalescent phases of COVID-19. The prospective study material was composed of cDNA or gDNA derived from T cells, B-cell-depleted T cells, or PBMCs. A freely available public database, intended as a resource for researchers studying the immune response to SARS-CoV-2, is where the repertoires were released. Subjects who had been exposed to COVID-19, were actively infected with it, or had recovered from it provided the deeply sampled blood TCRbeta repertoires that made up the dataset. Samples were obtained from the ongoing ImmuneRACE study (first 160 participants) and from roughly 1,300 subjects provided by 6 global collaborators. A de-identified subject ID, COVID-19 status, age in years and sex were almost always included in the sample metadata. Where available, HLA class I and class II types were taken from metadata supplied by the sample provider and were not determined by assay-based typing. The paper as a whole reports these results and caveats: Clinical and demographic metadata were provided uncurated, with the amount varying by source and participant.

The immunoSEQ Assay, a bias-controlled multiplex PCR, was used to amplify TCRbeta CDR3 regions from genomic DNA. The study's own analysis went as follows. The number of nucleated cells in each sample was estimated by amplification of reference gene primers within the assay. Sequence reads were collapsed and filtered to measure the absolute abundance of every unique TCRbeta CDR3 rearrangement. For each sample, productive Simpson clonality was calculated as the square root of Simpson's diversity index over productive rearrangements. Here the immuneACCESS table is served through TCRdb, limited to in-frame sequences with V and J called. Missing clones are a known gap in these copies; in checked studies unresolved V genes cover under half, and the rest lacks a known reason. The V and J calls and the clone size are those of that table, but D and trimming were determined from the DNA. Recorded for this sample are approximately 300,000 clones; 80% to 90% of them occurred a single time. Jointly, the top ten make up 3.5% to 4.5% of the sample.

This TCR was recovered from a woman between 25 and 40 years old who had recovered from COVID-19. Sequencing input: PBMCs or T cells enriched from blood (not recorded which). In this chain, TRBV15 is recombined with TRBJ2-6; tentative D gene TRBD2, with 5 bases matching. The sequenced DNA is TGTGCCACCAGCAGGGACCCGGGGTCTGGGGCCAACGTCCTGACTTTC. This yields the protein CATSRDPGSGANVLTF.